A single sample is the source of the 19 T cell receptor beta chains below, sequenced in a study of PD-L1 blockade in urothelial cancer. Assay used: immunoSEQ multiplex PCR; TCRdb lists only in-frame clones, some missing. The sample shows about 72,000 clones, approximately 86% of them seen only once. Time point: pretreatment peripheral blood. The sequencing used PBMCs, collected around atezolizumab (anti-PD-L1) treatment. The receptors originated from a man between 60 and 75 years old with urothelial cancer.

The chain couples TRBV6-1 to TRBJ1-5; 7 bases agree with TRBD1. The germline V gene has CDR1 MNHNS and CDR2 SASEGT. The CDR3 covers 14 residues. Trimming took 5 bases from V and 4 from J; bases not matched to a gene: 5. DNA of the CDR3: TGTGCCAGCAGTTCTCGACAGGGTAATCAGCCCCAGCATTTT. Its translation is CASSSRQGNQPQHF.

The CDR3 is CASSLGLAGGGTDTQYF. DNA for the CDR3: TGTGCCAGCAGCTTGGGACTAGCGGGGGGGGGCACAGATACGCAGTATTTT. This chain joins TRBV11-3 and TRBJ2-3; 16 nucleotides agree with TRBD2. The CDR3 runs to 17 residues. CDR1 is SGHNT and CDR2 is YENEEA in the germline V gene. Trimming at V came to 3 bases and at J to 1 base, leaving 1 base not matched to a gene.

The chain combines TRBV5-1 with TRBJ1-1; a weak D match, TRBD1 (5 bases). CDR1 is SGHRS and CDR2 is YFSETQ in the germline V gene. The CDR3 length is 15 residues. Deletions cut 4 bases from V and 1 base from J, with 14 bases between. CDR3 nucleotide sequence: TGCGCCAGCAGCACGGTGACGGGGGGGAACACTGAAGCTTTCTTT. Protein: CASSTVTGGNTEAFF.

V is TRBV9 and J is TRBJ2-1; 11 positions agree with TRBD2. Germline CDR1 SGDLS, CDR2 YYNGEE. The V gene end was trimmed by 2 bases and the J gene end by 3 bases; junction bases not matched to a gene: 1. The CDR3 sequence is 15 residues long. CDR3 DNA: TGTGCCAGCAGCGTTAGCGGGGGGGACTACAATGAGCAGTTCTTC. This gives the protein CASSVSGGDYNEQFF.

CDR3 DNA sequence: TGCAGCGTTGTGCTTCGGGGGGGTTCCTACAATGAGCAGTTCTTC. Amino acid sequence: CSVVLRGGSYNEQFF. The genes are TRBV29-1 and TRBJ2-1, with TRBD2 matching 8 bases. The CDR3 is made up of 15 amino acids. Looked up from germline, CDR1 is SQVTM and CDR2 is ANQGSEA. V was pared by 4 bases and J by 1 base, with 6 bases of the junction left unmatched.

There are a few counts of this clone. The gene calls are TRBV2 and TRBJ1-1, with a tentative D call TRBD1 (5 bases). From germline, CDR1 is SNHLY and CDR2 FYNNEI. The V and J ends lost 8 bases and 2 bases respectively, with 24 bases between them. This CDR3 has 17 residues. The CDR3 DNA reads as TGTGCCAGCCGACCGGGGGGGTTGGCACAGGTTAACACTGAAGCTTTCTTT. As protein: CASRPGGLAQVNTEAFF.

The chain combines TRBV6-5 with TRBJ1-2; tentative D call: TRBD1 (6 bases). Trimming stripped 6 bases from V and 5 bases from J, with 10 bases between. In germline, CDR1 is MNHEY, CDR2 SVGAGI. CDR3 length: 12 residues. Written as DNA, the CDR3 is TGTGCCAGCAGACAGGGAGGGTATGGCTACACCTTC. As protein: CASRQGGYGYTF.

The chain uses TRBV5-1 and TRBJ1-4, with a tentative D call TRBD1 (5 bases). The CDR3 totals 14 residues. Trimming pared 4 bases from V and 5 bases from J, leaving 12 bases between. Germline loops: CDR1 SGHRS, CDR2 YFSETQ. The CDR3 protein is CASSTDSLNEKLFF. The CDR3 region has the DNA TGCGCCAGCAGCACCGACAGCCTCAATGAAAAACTGTTTTTT.

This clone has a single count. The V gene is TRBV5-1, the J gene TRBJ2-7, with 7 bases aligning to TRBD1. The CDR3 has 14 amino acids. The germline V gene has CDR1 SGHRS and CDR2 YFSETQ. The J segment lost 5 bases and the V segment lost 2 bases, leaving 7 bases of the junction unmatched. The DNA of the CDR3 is TGCGCCAGCAGCTTACAGGGGACGCCTGACGAGCAGTACTTC. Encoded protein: CASSLQGTPDEQYF.

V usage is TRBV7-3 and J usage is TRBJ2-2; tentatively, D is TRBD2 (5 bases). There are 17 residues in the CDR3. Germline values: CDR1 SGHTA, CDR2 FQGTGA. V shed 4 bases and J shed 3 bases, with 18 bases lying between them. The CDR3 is CASSSSKRRPDTGELFF. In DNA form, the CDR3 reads TGTGCCAGCAGCTCCTCCAAGAGGAGGCCGGACACCGGGGAGCTGTTTTTT.

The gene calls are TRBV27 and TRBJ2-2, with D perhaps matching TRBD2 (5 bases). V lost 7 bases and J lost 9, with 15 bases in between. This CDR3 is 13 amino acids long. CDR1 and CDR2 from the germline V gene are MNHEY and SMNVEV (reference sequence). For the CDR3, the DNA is TGTGCCAGCATGGACCAGAGGGTTCGGGAGCTGTTTTTT. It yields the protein CASMDQRVRELFF.

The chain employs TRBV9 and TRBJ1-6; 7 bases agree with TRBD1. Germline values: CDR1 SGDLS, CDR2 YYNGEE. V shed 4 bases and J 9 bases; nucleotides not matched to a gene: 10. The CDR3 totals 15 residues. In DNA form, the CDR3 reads TGTGCCAGCAGCCCCAAAACAGGGGTTTTTTCACCCCTCCACTTT. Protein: CASSPKTGVFSPLHF.

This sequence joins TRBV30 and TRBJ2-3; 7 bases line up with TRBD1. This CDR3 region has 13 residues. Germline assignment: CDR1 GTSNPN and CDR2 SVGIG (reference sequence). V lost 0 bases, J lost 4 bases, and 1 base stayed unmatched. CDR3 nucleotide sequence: TGTGCCTGGAGTGTCCAGGGGGCAGATACGCAGTATTTT. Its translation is CAWSVQGADTQYF.

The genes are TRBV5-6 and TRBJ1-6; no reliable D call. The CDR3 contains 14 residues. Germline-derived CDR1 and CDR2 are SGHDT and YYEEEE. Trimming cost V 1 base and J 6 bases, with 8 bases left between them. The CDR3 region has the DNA TGTGCCAGCAGCTTGAGAGACACTAATTCACCCCTCCACTTT. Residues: CASSLRDTNSPLHF.

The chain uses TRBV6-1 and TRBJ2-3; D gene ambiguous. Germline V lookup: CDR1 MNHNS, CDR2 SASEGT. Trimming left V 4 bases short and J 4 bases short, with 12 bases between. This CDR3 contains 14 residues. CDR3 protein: CASSASPSADTQYF. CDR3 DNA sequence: TGTGCCAGCAGTGCCTCACCCTCGGCAGATACGCAGTATTTT.

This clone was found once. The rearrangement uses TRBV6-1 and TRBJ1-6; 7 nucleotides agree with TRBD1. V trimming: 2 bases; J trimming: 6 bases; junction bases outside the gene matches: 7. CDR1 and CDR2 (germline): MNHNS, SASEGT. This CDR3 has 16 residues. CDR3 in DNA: TGTGCCAGCAGTGAACAGGGACAGCCACTTAATTCACCCCTCCACTTT. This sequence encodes CASSEQGQPLNSPLHF.

In nucleotides, the CDR3 is TGTGCCAGCAGCCCGGACTGGGACAGGGCGGAAGAGACCCAGTACTTC. The encoded protein is CASSPDWDRAEETQYF. The chain employs TRBV5-5 and TRBJ2-5, with TRBD1 identical over 9 bases. V was pared by 4 bases and J by 3 bases, with 10 bases of the junction left unmatched. The CDR3 has 16 amino acids. Germline values: CDR1 SGHKS, CDR2 YYEKEE (reference sequence).

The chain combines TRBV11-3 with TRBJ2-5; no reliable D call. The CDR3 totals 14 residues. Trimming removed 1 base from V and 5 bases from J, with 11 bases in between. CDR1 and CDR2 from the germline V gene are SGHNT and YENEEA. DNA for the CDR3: TGTGCCAGCAGCTTAGCTCCGGGTGAGGAGACCCAGTACTTC. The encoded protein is CASSLAPGEETQYF.

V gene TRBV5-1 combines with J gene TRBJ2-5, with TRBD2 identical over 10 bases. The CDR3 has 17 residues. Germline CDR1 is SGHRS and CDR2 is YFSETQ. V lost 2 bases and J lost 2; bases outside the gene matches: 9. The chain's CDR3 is CASSFNLGSGGQETQYF. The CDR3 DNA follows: TGCGCCAGCAGCTTTAACTTAGGTAGCGGGGGGCAAGAGACCCAGTACTTC.